This TCR beta chain was captured in a study of OX40 agonist ivuxolimab in advanced cancers. The overall study: Under the entry rules, prior anti-PD-1, anti-PD-L1 or anti-CTLA-4 therapy was allowed, and approximately 40% had some. Three patients responded partially, comprising one with hepatocellular carcinoma and two with cutaneous melanoma.

The CDR3 loop spans 15 amino acids. Germline CDR1 is LNHDA and CDR2 is SQIVND (reference sequence). The ends were cut back, 5 bases at V and 0 bases at J, with 12 bases in the middle. To note about this clone: Its antigen is unidentified.

Findings and caveats of the study: CD8+ T cells showed, on average, more clonal expansion than CD4+ cells.

Method: immunoSEQ multiplex PCR; TCRdb's copy keeps in-frame clones and lacks some. The table records about 20,000 clones, roughly three quarters of them present only once. This rearrangement joins TRBV19 to TRBJ2-3; D gene uncertain. This specimen consisted of CD4+ or CD8+ T cells sorted from blood, obtained in a trial of the OX40 agonist ivuxolimab. This clonotype originated in an adult with an advanced solid tumor such as melanoma, head and neck, liver or kidney cancer. The CDR3 DNA reads TGTGCCAGTAGTGCCGACTTGCCTAGCACAGATACGCAGTATTTT. This gives the protein CASSADLPSTDTQYF.